This T cell receptor (beta chain) emerged from a study of identical twins. Notes on the study in general: With abundant cord blood beta clonotypes, insertions were fewer; memory repertoires showed no such pattern. Excess sharing between twins was weaker in beta out-of-frame sequences.

This clonotype was counted only a few times. The target antigen is unknown. V lost 2 bases to trimming and J lost 4 bases, with 17 bases between them. There are 15 residues in the CDR3. Germline values: CDR1 DFQATT, CDR2 SNEGSKA (reference sequence). Only healthy Caucasians were enrolled as donors. A universal primer site came from template switching; cDNA carried unique molecular identifiers. One entry per CDR3 protein, called by TCRdb with MiXCR from the 5' RACE reads. The repertoire holds around 20,000 distinct CDR3 sequences, just under 70% seen once, with 5.9% in the top ten. The chain couples TRBV20-1 to TRBJ1-2; perhaps TRBD1 as D (6 bases). The sequencing sample was made of memory (CD45RO+) T cells sorted from blood. The sequence derives from a woman between 18 and 29 years old in good health. This table probably holds off-target reads from a library built for another chain. In nucleotides, the CDR3 is TGCAGTGCTAGACCTCGGCCACAGGGAAGCTATGGCTACACCTTC. Translated, it gives CSARPRPQGSYGYTF.